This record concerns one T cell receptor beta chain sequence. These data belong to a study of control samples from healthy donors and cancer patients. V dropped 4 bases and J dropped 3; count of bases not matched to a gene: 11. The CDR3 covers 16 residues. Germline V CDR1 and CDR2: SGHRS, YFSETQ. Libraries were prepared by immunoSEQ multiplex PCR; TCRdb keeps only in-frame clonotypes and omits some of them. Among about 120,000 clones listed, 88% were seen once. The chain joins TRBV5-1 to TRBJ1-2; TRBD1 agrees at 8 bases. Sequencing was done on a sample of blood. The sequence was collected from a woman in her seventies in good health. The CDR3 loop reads CASSPSRTGGDYGYTF. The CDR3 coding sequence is TGCGCCAGCAGCCCCAGTCGTACAGGGGGTGACTATGGCTACACCTTC. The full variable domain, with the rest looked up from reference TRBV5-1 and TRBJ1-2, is KAGVTQTPRYLIKTRGQQVTLSCSPISGHRSVSWYQQTPGQGLQFLFEYFSETQRNKGNFPGRFSGRQFSNSRSEMNVSTLELGDSALYLCASSPSRTGGDYGYTFGSGTRLTVV.